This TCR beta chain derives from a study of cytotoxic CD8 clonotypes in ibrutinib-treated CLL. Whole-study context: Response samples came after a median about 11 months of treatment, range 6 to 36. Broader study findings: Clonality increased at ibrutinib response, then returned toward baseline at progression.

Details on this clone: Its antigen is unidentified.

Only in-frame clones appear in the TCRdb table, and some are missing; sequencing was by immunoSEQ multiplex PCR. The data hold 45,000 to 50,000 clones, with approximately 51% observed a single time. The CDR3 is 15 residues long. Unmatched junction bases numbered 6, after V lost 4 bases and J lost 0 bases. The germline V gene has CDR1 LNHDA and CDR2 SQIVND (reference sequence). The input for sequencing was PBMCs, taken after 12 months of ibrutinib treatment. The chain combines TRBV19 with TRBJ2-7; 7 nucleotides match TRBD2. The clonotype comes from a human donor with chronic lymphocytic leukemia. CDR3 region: CASSTQRGGSYEQYF. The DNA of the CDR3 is TGTGCCAGTAGTACCCAGCGGGGCGGCTCCTACGAGCAGTACTTC. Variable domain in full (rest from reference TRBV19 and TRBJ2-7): DGGITQSPKYLFRKEGQNVTLSCEQNLNHDAMYWYRQDPGQGLRLIYYSQIVNDFQKGDIAEGYSVSREKKESFPLTVTSAQKNPTAFYLCASSTQRGGSYEQYFGPGTRLTVT.